The following is a T cell receptor (beta chain) sequence with its context. Its cognate antigen is unknown. This entry is derived from a study of cytomegalovirus exposure and HLA in healthy donors. Findings and limits, study-wide: Common viral pathogens (according to a later analysis) appeared linked to several of the most significant clusters. A classifier reportedly called cytomegalovirus status with high sensitivity and specificity. Researchers reported in a later analysis that a missense DCLRE1C variant was tied to TCR beta V- and J-gene trimming.

Germline loops: CDR1 MNHNS, CDR2 SASEGT. The V and J ends lost 4 bases and 4 bases respectively, with 13 bases between them. This CDR3 comprises 14 residues. PCR employed 60 Vbeta and 13 Jbeta primers. TCRdb's table, derived via immunoSEQ multiplex PCR, lists solely in-frame clones and lacks some. The table records 50,000 to 65,000 clones, around 72% of them present only once. The sequenced sample consisted of PBMCs. The receptor's source is a man aged 18 to 35 in good health and CMV-seronegative. The chain recombines TRBV6-1 with TRBJ1-1; tentative D call: TRBD1 (5 bases). In DNA, the CDR3 is TGTGCCAGCAGTGCCCTGTGGGGGGTCACTGAAGCTTTCTTT. Encoded protein: CASSALWGVTEAFF.